These 27 T cell receptor beta chains came from one sample sequenced in a study of chemoradiotherapy in HPV16-positive cancers. TCRdb keeps only in-frame clones here, not all; method: immunoSEQ multiplex PCR. Of about 12,000 clones detected, approximately 87% appear once; the ten largest clones hold about 2.2%. The material was blood, obtained from a patient who underwent chemoradiotherapy. The receptor set was obtained from a human donor with HPV-associated anogenital cancer.

CDR3 DNA: TGTGCCAGCAGCTTAGCTTCGGAAAGCACCATATATTTT. Amino acids: CASSLASESTIYF. The rearrangement joins TRBV7-8 to TRBJ1-3; D remains unclear. The CDR3 runs to 13 residues. V shed 0 bases and J shed 9 bases, with 9 bases lying between them. The germline CDR1 and CDR2 sequences are SGHVS and FQNEAQ.

This clone showed up just once. The chain carries TRBV11-2 and TRBJ1-1; D is unclear. The CDR3 sequence is 12 residues long. Trimming took 4 bases from V and 7 from J, leaving 10 bases between them. Germline lookup yields CDR1 SGHAT and CDR2 FQNNGV. CDR3: CASSWNSGEAFF. CDR3 in DNA: TGTGCCAGCAGCTGGAACTCGGGTGAAGCTTTCTTT. Using reference TRBV11-2 and TRBJ1-1 for the parts outside the CDR3, the full variable domain is EAGVAQSPRYKIIEKRQSVAFWCNPISGHATLYWYQQILGQGPKLLIQFQNNGVVDDSQLPKDRFSAERLKGVDSTLKIQPAKLEDSAVYLCASSWNSGEAFFGQGTRLTVV.

The gene calls are TRBV18 and TRBJ2-2; 9 bases match TRBD2. The germline V gene has CDR1 KGHSH and CDR2 LQKENI. The CDR3 extends over 16 amino acids. The ends lost 3 bases at V and 0 bases at J; junction bases unmatched: 2. The CDR3 spells CASSPLAGPNTGELFF. The CDR3 bases are TGTGCCAGCTCACCGCTAGCGGGGCCGAACACCGGGGAGCTGTTTTTT.

V is TRBV30 and J is TRBJ1-6; D call uncertain. V lost 6 bases to trimming and J lost 0 bases, with 12 bases between them. Germline CDR1 reads GTSNPN; CDR2 reads SVGIG (reference sequence). The CDR3 length is 15 residues. The CDR3 here is CACWESSSYNSPLHF. The CDR3 DNA sequence: TGTGCCTGCTGGGAGAGCAGCTCCTATAATTCACCCCTCCACTTT.

CDR3 DNA: TGCGCCAGCAGCCAAGCAAGGGACCTCGGGGAAAAACTGTTTTTT. Translated: CASSQARDLGEKLFF. The chain has TRBV4-3 and TRBJ1-4; maybe TRBD1 (5 bases). Germline CDR1 and CDR2: LGHNA and YSLEER. The CDR3 covers 15 residues. The V gene lost 1 base and the J gene lost 8 bases, with 14 bases spanning the gap.

This rearrangement joins TRBV5-4 to TRBJ1-2, with no clear D. From germline, CDR1 is SGHNT and CDR2 YYREEE (reference sequence). CDR3 length: 13 residues. The V gene lost 3 bases and the J gene lost 2 bases, with 8 bases spanning the gap. In nucleotides, the CDR3 is TGTGCCAGCAGCTACCAGTCCAACTATGGCTACACCTTC. Translating it yields CASSYQSNYGYTF.

By its share, this clone is large (0.1 to 1%). This rearrangement joins TRBV6-5 to TRBJ1-1; tentative D call: TRBD1 (6 bases). Germline V lookup: CDR1 MNHEY, CDR2 SVGAGI. The V end lost 6 bases, the J end lost 8 bases, and 19 bases lay between the germline ends. The length of the CDR3 is 14 residues. The CDR3 protein is CASSWTDKGVEAFF. For the CDR3, the DNA is TGTGCCAGCAGCTGGACAGATAAGGGGGTAGAAGCTTTCTTT.

The rearrangement joins TRBV11-3 to TRBJ2-7, with 8 positions matching TRBD2. The CDR3 has 14 amino acids. Looked up from germline, CDR1 is SGHNT and CDR2 is YENEEA. With V trimmed by 6 bases and J by 0 bases, 4 bases remained unmatched. CDR3 DNA sequence: TGTGCCAGCAGAGGACGGGGGGGCTCCTACGAGCAGTACTTC. As protein: CASRGRGGSYEQYF. Drawing the rest from reference TRBV11-3 and TRBJ2-7, the complete variable domain is EAGVVQSPRYKIIEKKQPVAFWCNPISGHNTLYWYLQNLGQGPELLIRYENEEAVDDSQLPKDRFSAERLKGVDSTLKIQPAELGDSAVYLCASRGRGGSYEQYFGPGTRLTVT.

The rearrangement uses TRBV16 and TRBJ2-7; D is ambiguous. CDR3 length: 13 amino acids. Germline CDR1 reads KGHSY; CDR2 reads FQNENV. Trimming pared 1 base from V and 3 bases from J, leaving 7 bases between. The chain's CDR3 is CASSQWNSYEQYF. In nucleotides, the CDR3 is TGTGCCAGCAGCCAATGGAACAGCTACGAGCAGTACTTC.

The sample holds a few counts of this clone. This chain links TRBV7-9 with TRBJ2-5; D tentatively reads TRBD1 or TRBD2 (5 bases each). V lost 5 bases and J 1 base, leaving 17 bases between the germline ends. Germline V gene data show CDR1 as SEHNR and CDR2 as FQNEAQ (reference sequence). This CDR3 contains 16 residues. The CDR3 coding sequence is TGTGCCAGCAGCCAGGGAACGGGACGGTTCCAAGAGACCCAGTACTTC. As protein: CASSQGTGRFQETQYF.

The gene calls are TRBV18 and TRBJ1-1; D perhaps matches TRBD1 (5 bases). The CDR3 consists of 14 residues. Per the germline V gene, CDR1 is KGHSH and CDR2 is LQKENI. Trimming stripped 2 bases from V and 8 bases from J, with 15 bases between. The CDR3 nucleotides read TGTGCCAGCTCACCAATAGACAGTTTGGGAGAAGCTTTCTTT. This gives the protein CASSPIDSLGEAFF.

The V call is TRBV7-9, the J call TRBJ1-4; 9 nucleotides align to TRBD1. The CDR3 extends over 16 amino acids. CDR1 is SEHNR, CDR2 FQNEAQ, per germline (reference sequence). The V gene end was trimmed by 5 bases and the J gene end by 2 bases; junction bases not matched to a gene: 6. The CDR3: CASSPQGAFTNEKLFF. The CDR3 region has the DNA TGTGCCAGCAGCCCACAGGGGGCGTTCACTAATGAAAAACTGTTTTTT.

The genes are TRBV4-3 and TRBJ2-7; 9 bases fit TRBD1. The CDR3 sequence is 15 residues long. Germline assignment: CDR1 LGHNA and CDR2 YSLEER. V dropped 4 bases and J dropped 1; count of bases not matched to a gene: 5. CDR3 in amino acids: CASSLRGTGSYEQYF. As DNA, the CDR3 is TGCGCCAGCAGCCTAAGAGGGACAGGGTCCTACGAGCAGTACTTC.

The gene calls are TRBV6-5 and TRBJ1-6, with no clear D. Germline-derived CDR1 and CDR2 are MNHEY and SVGAGI. This CDR3 is built from 15 residues. V was cut by 2 bases and J by 5 bases, with 10 bases left in between. The CDR3 protein is CASSYKRRNNSPLHF. The CDR3 DNA is TGTGCCAGCAGTTACAAAAGGAGGAATAATTCACCCCTCCACTTT.

The CDR3 region is CASTQRQGNYGYTF. The CDR3 nucleotides are TGTGCCAGCACCCAGAGACAGGGGAACTATGGCTACACCTTC. The rearrangement links TRBV7-8 to TRBJ1-2; 8 bases map to TRBD1. The CDR3 spans 14 residues. The germline gives CDR1 SGHVS, CDR2 FQNEAQ. Losses at the gene ends were 7 bases for V and 2 bases for J; bases not matched to a gene: 6.

The gene calls are TRBV6-5 and TRBJ2-1; D is perhaps TRBD1 or TRBD2 (5 bases each). Deletions cut 3 bases from V and 9 bases from J, with 12 bases between. Germline-derived CDR1 and CDR2 are MNHEY and SVGAGI. The CDR3 is 13 amino acids. CDR3 in amino acids: CASSYRGAGEQFF. CDR3 nucleotides: TGTGCCAGCAGTTATCGAGGGGCAGGTGAGCAGTTCTTC.

V gene TRBV5-1 combines with J gene TRBJ2-3, with D possibly called TRBD1 or TRBD2 (5 bases each). The germline V gene encodes CDR1 SGHRS and CDR2 YFSETQ. V dropped 0 bases and J dropped 2 bases, with 10 bases sitting between them. The CDR3 spans 15 residues. CDR3 region: CASSLGGVYTDTQYF. CDR3 nucleotides: TGCGCCAGCAGCTTGGGAGGGGTCTACACAGATACGCAGTATTTT.

This chain uses TRBV11-2 with TRBJ2-3; 11 bases align to TRBD2. CDR3 size: 18 residues. With 2 bases clipped from V and 1 base from J, the junction kept 8 bases outside the gene matches. In germline, CDR1 is SGHAT, CDR2 FQNNGV. The CDR3 protein is CASSLIAGGLRGTDTQYF. In nucleotides, the CDR3 is TGTGCCAGCAGCTTAATAGCGGGGGGGCTGCGAGGCACAGATACGCAGTATTTT.

The chain has TRBV6-6 and TRBJ1-5; D gene ambiguous. V lost 7 bases and J 0 bases, leaving 7 bases between the germline ends. Germline-derived CDR1 and CDR2 are MNHNY and SVGAGI (reference sequence). The CDR3 spans 13 residues. The CDR3 spells CASIPYSNQPQHF. CDR3 sequence (DNA): TGTGCCAGCATTCCCTATAGCAATCAGCCCCAGCATTTT.

V usage is TRBV6-5 and J usage is TRBJ1-6; D ambiguous. The germline CDR1 and CDR2 sequences are MNHEY and SVGAGI. The CDR3 contains 15 residues. V lost 5 bases, J lost 0 bases, and 8 bases lay in between. CDR3 DNA sequence: TGTGCCAGCAGTGCGAGGAGCTCCTATAATTCACCCCTCCACTTT. Amino acids: CASSARSSYNSPLHF.

The chain has TRBV29-1 and TRBJ2-1; 9 bases line up with TRBD2. Trimming cost V 7 bases and J 8 bases; bases outside gene matches: 15. This CDR3 comprises 15 residues. The V gene's germline CDR1 is SQVTM and CDR2 ANQGSEA. This chain's CDR3 is CSGRGPRGGRYEQFF. The CDR3 DNA sequence: TGCAGCGGCCGAGGTCCGCGGGGGGGAAGATATGAGCAGTTCTTC.

This chain links TRBV30 with TRBJ1-1; D is possibly TRBD1 (6 bases). Germline loops: CDR1 GTSNPN, CDR2 SVGIG (reference sequence). V was clipped by 0 bases and J by 11 bases, with 13 bases between them. This CDR3 region has 12 residues. CDR3 DNA sequence: TGTGCCTGGAGTGTAAGCACAGGGAGGGCTTTCTTT. Translated, it gives CAWSVSTGRAFF. Combining the CDR3 with reference TRBV30 and TRBJ1-1 gives the whole variable domain SQTIHQWPATLVQPVGSPLSLECTVEGTSNPNLYWYRQAAGRGLQLLFYSVGIGQISSEVPQNLSASRPQDRQFILSSKKLLLSDSGFYLCAWSVSTGRAFFGQGTRLTVV.

This sequence joins TRBV11-3 and TRBJ2-2; a weak D match, TRBD1 (7 bases). Deletions cut 5 bases from V and 1 base from J, with 17 bases between. CDR1 is SGHNT and CDR2 is YENEEA in the germline V gene. This CDR3 spans 17 amino acids. The CDR3 DNA sequence: TGTGCCAGCAGCCAAAGGAGGGGGCATCAGAACACCGGGGAGCTGTTTTTT. Its translation: CASSQRRGHQNTGELFF.

The chain is built from TRBV11-3 and TRBJ1-5, with a possible D match to TRBD1 (6 bases). V was cut by 4 bases and J by 5 bases, with 15 bases left in between. Germline CDR1 reads SGHNT; CDR2 reads YENEEA. The CDR3 contains 15 residues. DNA of the CDR3: TGTGCCAGCAGCTCACAGGGTCGGTTTTATCAGCCCCAGCATTTT. The encoded protein is CASSSQGRFYQPQHF.

The rearrangement uses TRBV5-1 and TRBJ1-2; D remains unclear. Per germline, CDR1 SGHRS and CDR2 YFSETQ. This CDR3 is built from 12 residues. V was clipped by 0 bases and J by 8 bases, with 8 bases between them. The CDR3: CASSLEGNGYTF. For the CDR3, the DNA is TGCGCCAGCAGCTTGGAAGGGAACGGCTACACCTTC.

This clone showed up just once. The CDR3 coding sequence is TGCGCCAGCAGCCAAGAGCCCGAAAGATCAAGCCAGTACTTC. Protein product: CASSQEPERSSQYF. The rearrangement joins TRBV4-3 to TRBJ2-5; no reliable D call. Germline-derived CDR1 and CDR2 are LGHNA and YSLEER. This CDR3 comprises 14 residues. V was cut by 0 bases and J by 10 bases, with 15 bases left in between.

This CDR3 reads CASSQEPTGTTYEQYF. The CDR3 DNA reads as TGCGCCAGCAGCCAAGAGCCGACAGGGACCACCTACGAGCAGTACTTC. This chain connects TRBV4-1 to TRBJ2-7; 7 bases map to TRBD1. This CDR3 is built from 16 residues. Germline CDR1 and CDR2: MGHRA and YSYEKL. The trim removed 0 bases at V and 2 bases at J, leaving 7 bases unmatched.